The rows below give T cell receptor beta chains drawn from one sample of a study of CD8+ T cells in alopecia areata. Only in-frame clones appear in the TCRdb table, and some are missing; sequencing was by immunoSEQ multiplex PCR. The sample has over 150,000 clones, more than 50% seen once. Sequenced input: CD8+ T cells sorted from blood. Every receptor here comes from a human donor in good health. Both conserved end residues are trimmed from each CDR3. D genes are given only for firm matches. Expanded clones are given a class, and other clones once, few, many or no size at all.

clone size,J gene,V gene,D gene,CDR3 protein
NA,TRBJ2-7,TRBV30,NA,ASTGGAPYEQY
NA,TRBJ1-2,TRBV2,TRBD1,ASSGPQGKRGYT
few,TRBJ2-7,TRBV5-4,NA,ASSLGYEQY
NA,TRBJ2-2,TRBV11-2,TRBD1,ASSSGQGPNTGELF
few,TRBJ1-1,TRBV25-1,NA,ASSERRVAFSEAF
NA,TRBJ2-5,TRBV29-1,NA,SVCSDQETQY
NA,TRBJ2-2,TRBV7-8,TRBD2,ASSWRAGGLTGELF
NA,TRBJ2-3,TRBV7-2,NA,ATSLSQAGSIDTQY
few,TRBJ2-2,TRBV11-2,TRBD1,ATYAPGTGLTGELF
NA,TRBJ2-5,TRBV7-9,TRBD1,ASSFTGGQETQY
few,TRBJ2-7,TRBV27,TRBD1,ASTPGQGKYEQY
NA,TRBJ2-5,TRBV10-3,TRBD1,AISESNRGLGETQY
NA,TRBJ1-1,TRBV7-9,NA,ASSSTDTEAF
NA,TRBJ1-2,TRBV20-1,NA,SASGQGGYT
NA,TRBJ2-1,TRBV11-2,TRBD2,ASSVLAGANEQF
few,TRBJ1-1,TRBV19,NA,ASSWGVNTEAF
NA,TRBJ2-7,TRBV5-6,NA,ASSFGQGSYEQY
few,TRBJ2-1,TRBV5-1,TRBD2,ASSLVGTSGPNEQF
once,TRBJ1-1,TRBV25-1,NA,ASSVVTEAF
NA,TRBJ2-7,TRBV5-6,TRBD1,ASSLATGSTLYEQY
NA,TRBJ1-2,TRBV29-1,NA,SVEDYGYT
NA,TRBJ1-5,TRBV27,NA,ASSLNGGGLSMGNQPQH
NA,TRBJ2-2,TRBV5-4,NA,ASSLSHPNTGELF
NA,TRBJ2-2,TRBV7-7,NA,ASSLGTVNTGELF
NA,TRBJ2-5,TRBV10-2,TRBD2,AIGTSGGAQTQY
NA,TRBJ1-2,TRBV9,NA,ASTPSGYGNYGYT
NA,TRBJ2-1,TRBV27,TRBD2,ASSLTSGGANEQF
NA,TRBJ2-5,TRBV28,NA,ASSPGPMGTQY
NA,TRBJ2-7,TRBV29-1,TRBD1,SVEPGGTGAYEQY
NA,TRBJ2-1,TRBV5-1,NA,ASTPPGLGGYNEQF
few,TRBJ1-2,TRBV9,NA,ASSVAWDGYT
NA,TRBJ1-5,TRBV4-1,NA,ASSQEPGGNQPQH
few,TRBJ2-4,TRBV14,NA,ASSQVGRGVQY
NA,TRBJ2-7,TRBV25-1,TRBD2,ASSPTVTSASQEQY
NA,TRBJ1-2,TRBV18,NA,ASSIQTRQPNFNYGYT
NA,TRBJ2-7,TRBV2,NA,ASSHPSQGVGYEQY
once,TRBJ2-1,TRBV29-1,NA,SVDQGEQF
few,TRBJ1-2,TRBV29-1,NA,STQTGDYGYT
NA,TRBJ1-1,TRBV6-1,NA,ASSELRARDTEAF
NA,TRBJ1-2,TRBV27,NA,ASRTGSYGYT
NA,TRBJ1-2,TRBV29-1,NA,SVDPTLNYGYT
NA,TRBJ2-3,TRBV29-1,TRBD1,SADTGDRTDTQY
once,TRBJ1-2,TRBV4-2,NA,ASSQESEGGLRYT
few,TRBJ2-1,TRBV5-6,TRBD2,ASSLAGRGRYNEQF
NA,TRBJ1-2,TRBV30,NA,AWSISGRIPNYGYT
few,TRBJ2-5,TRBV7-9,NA,ASSQTGPQETQY
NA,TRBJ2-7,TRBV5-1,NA,ASSRTGIGGEQY
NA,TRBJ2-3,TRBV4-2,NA,ASSLRGNREDTQY
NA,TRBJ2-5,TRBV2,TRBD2,ASMQGGGPETQY
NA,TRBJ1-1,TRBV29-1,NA,SVARRTERNTEAF
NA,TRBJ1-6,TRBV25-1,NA,ASSENRNNSPLH